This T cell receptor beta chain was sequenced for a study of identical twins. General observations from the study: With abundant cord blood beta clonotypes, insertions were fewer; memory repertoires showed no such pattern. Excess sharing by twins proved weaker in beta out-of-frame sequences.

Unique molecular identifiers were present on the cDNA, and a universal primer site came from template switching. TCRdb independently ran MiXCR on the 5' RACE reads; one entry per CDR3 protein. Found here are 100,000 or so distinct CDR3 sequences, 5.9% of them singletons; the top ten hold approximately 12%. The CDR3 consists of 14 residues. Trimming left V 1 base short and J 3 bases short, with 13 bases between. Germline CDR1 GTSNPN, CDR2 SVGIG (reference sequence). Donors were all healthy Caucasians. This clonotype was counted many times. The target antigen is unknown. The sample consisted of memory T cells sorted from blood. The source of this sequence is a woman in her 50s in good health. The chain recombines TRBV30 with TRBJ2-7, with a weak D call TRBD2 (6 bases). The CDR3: CAWSAVAVFYEQYF. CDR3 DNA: TGTGCCTGGAGTGCTGTAGCGGTTTTCTACGAGCAGTACTTC.